Listed below are T cell receptor beta chains from one sample, sequenced in a study of T cell responses to AZD1222 COVID-19 vaccine. The protocol was immunoSEQ multiplex PCR, while the TCRdb copy is restricted to in-frame clones and leaves out a portion. The sample carries about 130,000 clones, 84% recorded once. Sequencing used peripheral blood, obtained on day 0 of AZD1222 vaccination. The receptors were sampled from an adult in good health. Both conserved end residues are trimmed from each CDR3.

j_call v_call cdr3_aa
TRBJ1-4 TRBV15 ATSREGREKLF
TRBJ1-1 TRBV27 ASRGDRPNTEAF
TRBJ1-1 TRBV25-1 ASSLQANTEAF
TRBJ2-1 TRBV6-1 ASSVTSLPSYNEQF
TRBJ2-5 TRBV5-4 ASSSLAGALTTGGETQY
TRBJ1-1 TRBV2 ASSERWTGLGRKNTEAF
TRBJ1-3 TRBV7-2 ASRPLVNTIY
TRBJ2-7 TRBV28 ASSSIGSPRTEQY
TRBJ1-1 TRBV5-1 ASSLEGTGVTEAF
TRBJ1-2 TRBV6-5 ASSPPRGLNGYT
TRBJ2-3 TRBV20-1 SAAENTQY
TRBJ1-5 TRBV28 ASSSAMGPQH
TRBJ1-2 TRBV12-3/TRBV12-4 ASSSDGSRGYT
TRBJ1-3 TRBV19 ASTRPMTGSGNTIY
TRBJ1-2 TRBV4-1 ASSQDSGRASGSYGYT
TRBJ1-3 TRBV18 ASSQGSGNTIY
TRBJ1-2 TRBV9 ASSVGGQGVYT
TRBJ1-1 TRBV3-1/TRBV3-2 ASSFGPNTEAF
TRBJ2-4 TRBV28 ASRGRGTVGKNIQY
TRBJ1-2 TRBV6-5 ASTGGYGYT
TRBJ2-1 TRBV19 ASSIMGDEQF
TRBJ2-1 TRBV18 ASSPGLRLVINEQF
TRBJ1-1 TRBV2 ASSNDVNTEAF
TRBJ1-2 TRBV5-1 ASSVRQGDGGYT
TRBJ1-5 TRBV28 ASRLGGTLNQPQH
TRBJ1-1 TRBV6-6 ASRSSDTHTEAF
TRBJ1-2 TRBV28 ASSFEGQGAGYGYT
TRBJ2-1 TRBV5-1 ASSLSFQGNEQF
TRBJ2-7 TRBV18 ASSPGGSGYEQY
TRBJ2-3 TRBV5-1 ASSLEASGRTDTQY
TRBJ2-2 TRBV10-3 AITGAGNTGELF
TRBJ2-7 TRBV6-2/TRBV6-3 ASSYQTVGYEQY
TRBJ1-6 TRBV18 ASRSIQGNNYNSPLH
TRBJ1-5 TRBV4-2 ASSQDGRGPGWTQH
TRBJ1-3 TRBV18 ASSLLMGQGPSGNTIY
TRBJ1-4 TRBV9 ASGQEGEKLF
TRBJ2-3 TRBV4-1 ASSQDRGTDTQY
TRBJ1-4 TRBV10-1 ASSESGQGTEKLF
TRBJ1-2 TRBV28 ASSSLGQGDGYT
TRBJ1-2 TRBV7-9 ASSPQGGNYGYT
TRBJ1-5 TRBV12-3/TRBV12-4 ASEAESNQPQH
TRBJ1-2 TRBV6-5 ASRPVPDSNYGYT
TRBJ2-2 TRBV12-5 ASGIIAGNTGELF
TRBJ1-6 TRBV27 ASKTGFNSPLH
TRBJ2-7 TRBV27 ASSLTSTYEQY
TRBJ2-3 TRBV5-1 ASSLLVGGLSTDTQY